This paragraph reports one TCR beta chain. Which antigen it targets is not known. No base qualities exist here, and no much larger clone lies one base off it. This record comes from a study of cytomegalovirus exposure and HLA in healthy donors (dated by TCRdb to between 2016 and 2019). In the study overall: According to an earlier analysis of 450 to 650 of the donors, about 180 million T cells yielded 117 million unique TCR beta sequences and about 300 Gb of sequence data. About 280 gigabases of sequencing data and 70 million to 100 million unique TCR sequences were included in an early release covering around 650 HLA-typed donors. Of the roughly 400 genotyped donors, roughly 85% fell in the genetic ancestry cluster associated with self-reported Caucasian donors. The aim of the study was to test whether cataloging public T cell receptors could identify signatures of past pathogen exposure. Using immunosequencing, the study profiled T cell repertoires from roughly 650 subjects and related those repertoires to cytomegalovirus serostatus. A separate validation cohort of approximately 120 different subjects was used in addition to the approximately 640-subject first cohort. The study combined high-throughput TCR immunosequencing, statistical association of individual TCRs with disease status, and machine learning to predict cytomegalovirus infection status. A later analysis re-analyzed previously published TCR beta repertoires from approximately 700 donors and added high-resolution HLA genotyping to study TCR occurrence patterns. In the later analysis, no new phenotypic data were used to find candidate immune exposures; instead, reliance was placed on TCR beta sequences and their occurrence across donors. An earlier analysis of fewer than 750 of the donors used high-throughput TCR beta sequencing to judge whether each TCR beta V gene segment behaved as functional or pseudogenic. Alongside the repertoire data, information on donor age, sex, ethnicity and CMV serostatus was compiled. A later genetic analysis used genome-wide SNP genotypes for about 60% of the 666 donors, treating that subset as a discovery cohort. All discovery cohort repertoires had been generated on a single sequencing platform. Both class I and class II loci were covered by HLA typing, at four-digit resolution. The number of donors typed differed by locus, with about 629-630 for A, B, C, DRB1 and DQB1, roughly 520 for DQA1, approximately 570 for DPA1, and under 490 for DPB1. Several DR-DQ haplotypes were handled as single units for association and clustering because linkage in the cohort was strong. On average, about 200,000 unique TCR beta nucleotide sequences were sequenced per donor among a few hundred genotyped donors of the cohort, with approximately 18% of those sequences being non-productive.

What the work shows at the level of the full study, not this receptor alone: A further reported finding was that TCR beta sequences accurately predicted the HLA-A and HLA-B alleles for most subjects in the first cohort. The 87-base-pair reads could not distinguish some IMGT-functional V segments, including TRBV6-2 and TRBV6-3, so those segments were excluded. The only immune exposure information available for the cohort was CMV serostatus. Roughly uniform sequencing depth across donors was assumed in presence/absence analyses, although this assumption may not hold. This cohort had only TCR beta chains sequenced, and the lack of alpha or paired-chain data limited which features could be detected. At a false discovery rate of 0.05, a later analysis linked roughly 17,000 TCR beta sequences to specific HLA alleles. The authors suggested that the approach could potentially be extended to other disease states and immunological phenotypes. Several of the top co-occurrence clusters appeared to be linked to parvovirus B19, influenza, CMV and Epstein-Barr virus, according to a later analysis. In a later analysis, HLA-associated TCR beta chains were found to be more clonally expanded and to have lower generation probabilities than equally common non-associated chains. In a later analysis, TCR association rates were found to vary across HLA loci, with the most associated TCRs seen for DRB1 alleles and the fewest for HLA-C alleles. The classifier was reported to diagnose cytomegalovirus status with high specificity and sensitivity in both the original cohort and the validation cohort. The sequencing pipeline was judged likely to have produced a cluster of highly shared sequence variants as a technical artifact. Most CMV-associated TCR beta chains appeared to be HLA-restricted in a later analysis, and the HLA associations seemed to be driven largely by CMV exposure. Around 16 rarely observed V segments, including chromosome 9 orphons, were excluded from the earlier analysis of approximately 500 of the donors because counts were too low. HLA typing was unavailable for some donors at each locus, so association tests used only the typed subset. Linkage disequilibrium might explain the correlated functional status among segregating V segments, but an unknown experimental factor could not be excluded. Assigning TCR associations to individual alleles was difficult when HLA alleles, especially DR and DQ, strongly co-occurred. The study listed 150 to 200 TCR beta chains as associated with cytomegalovirus. Across donors, most TCR sequences were observed very rarely, whereas some public TCRs were present in many individuals. Broadly in line with IMGT annotations, most TCR beta V segments showed up in productive rearrangements about 90% or about 30% of the time in an earlier analysis of a few hundred of the donors. A few of the identified cytomegalovirus-associated TCR beta chains were confirmed in vitro to be specific for cytomegalovirus antigens. According to a later genetic analysis, donors in an Asian-associated ancestry cluster had fewer N-insertions in productive TCRs than the approximately 650-donor mean. A later genetic analysis associated a missense DCLRE1C variant with V-gene and J-gene trimming of TCR beta chains, and an independent cohort replicated the association.

Libraries were prepared through the immunoSEQ multiplex PCR assay. A mixture of 60 forward primers for TCR Vbeta segments and 13 reverse primers for TCR Jbeta segments was used in the multiplex PCR. A multiplex PCR assay on genomic DNA amplified the CDR3 region of rearranged TCR beta genes. Amplified TCR beta libraries were sequenced as 87-base-pair reads on the Illumina HiSeq System. In the source study's methods: In a later analysis, roughly 80 million unique TCR beta chains were counted across the 690 or so repertoires, and approximately 9.9 million of these chains were shared by at least two donors. Raw reads were error-corrected and collapsed into unique sequences with a nearest-neighbor algorithm that merged closely related sequences to remove PCR and sequencing errors. To assign V, D and J gene segments, CDR3 sequences were aligned to IMGT reference sequences. For a sequence to be retained, a match of at least six nucleotides to both a V gene segment and a J gene segment was required. A rearrangement counted as productive if the CDR3 had no stop codons and remained in frame with V and J, and every other rearrangement counted as non-productive. CDR3 was defined by IMGT convention, running from the second conserved V-encoded cysteine to the conserved J-encoded phenylalanine. The earlier analysis of around 640 of the donors excluded sequences that lacked an unambiguous match to a single V gene segment. An earlier analysis of approximately 590 of the donors called V segments functional above 56.7% productive rearrangements and segregating when the between-donor standard deviation exceeded 5%. A statistical classification framework was built for diagnosing cytomegalovirus status from the catalog of TCR beta chain sequences. V and J gene assignment, in a later analysis, came from comparing TCR nucleotide sequences with IMGT/GENE-DB human TR gene sequences. Using the TCRdist pipeline, a later analysis assigned CDR3 sequences along with most-parsimonious VDJ recombination scenarios. In a later analysis, each TCR beta chain was defined by its CDR3 amino acid sequence together with its V-gene family, and reads lacking a unique V-gene family were excluded. As a way to deal with suspected cross-contamination and a sequencing artifact, a later analysis dropped hundreds of nucleotide sequences that were highly shared and had low generation probability. For each public chain, a later analysis derived a clonal expansion index from normalized ranks of inferred template counts within each repertoire. In a later analysis, generation probabilities were computed using a VDJ recombination model fitted to out-of-frame rearrangements, and the results were checked against IGoR. In a later analysis, TCR-TCR, TCR-HLA and TCR-CMV co-occurrence was scored with hypergeometric tests, and a repertoire-size bias correction was applied to TCR pairs. To estimate false discovery rates, a later analysis permuted the HLA or CMV assignments 20 times. In a later analysis, co-occurring TCRs were grouped with DBSCAN, and TCRdist sequence similarity was added when clustering was performed within HLA-allele-positive subsets. For co-occurrence clustering, repertoires with fewer than 30,000 or more than 120,000 public chains were excluded, along with four or five repertoires with anomalous nucleotide sharing. This is the immuneACCESS table as TCRdb keeps it, with only in-frame sequences that have V and J called. A part of the clones is gone; compared with another copy, unresolved V genes explain less than half, and the rest is unexplained. V and J calls and clone size are as listed in that table; D and trimming were resolved from the DNA. Here the sample has fewer than 200,000 clones; roughly 80% occur a single time. 0.75% to 0.9% of the sample lies in the top ten.

There are 16 amino acids in the CDR3, from cysteine to phenylalanine inclusive. The CDR3 DNA has 48 bases and is translated from base 1. The germline V and J ends show losses of 8 bases and 0 bases respectively, and no gene match explains 12 bases of the junction. From a lookup of the germline V gene, CDR1 and CDR2 are MDHEN and SYDVKM. The cohort consisted of fewer than 700 healthy bone marrow donors. All cohort members were sampled while nominally healthy, although unrecorded immune exposures were likely present. The donor was CMV seronegative and was included in the group of a few hundred seronegative cohort members. A peripheral blood sample was provided by each donor, and peripheral blood mononuclear cells were used for TCR beta sequencing. The Qiagen DNeasy Blood Extraction Kit was used to extract genomic DNA from the blood cell samples.

The source material was PBMCs. The clonotype was recovered from a woman aged 18-30 years in good health and CMV-seronegative. Recombination joined TRBV28 with TRBJ2-7, with 8 middle bases fitting TRBD1. The CDR3 protein: CASLAPNTGGSYEQYF. The DNA sequence is TGTGCCAGCCTTGCCCCGAATACAGGGGGCTCCTACGAGCAGTACTTC.